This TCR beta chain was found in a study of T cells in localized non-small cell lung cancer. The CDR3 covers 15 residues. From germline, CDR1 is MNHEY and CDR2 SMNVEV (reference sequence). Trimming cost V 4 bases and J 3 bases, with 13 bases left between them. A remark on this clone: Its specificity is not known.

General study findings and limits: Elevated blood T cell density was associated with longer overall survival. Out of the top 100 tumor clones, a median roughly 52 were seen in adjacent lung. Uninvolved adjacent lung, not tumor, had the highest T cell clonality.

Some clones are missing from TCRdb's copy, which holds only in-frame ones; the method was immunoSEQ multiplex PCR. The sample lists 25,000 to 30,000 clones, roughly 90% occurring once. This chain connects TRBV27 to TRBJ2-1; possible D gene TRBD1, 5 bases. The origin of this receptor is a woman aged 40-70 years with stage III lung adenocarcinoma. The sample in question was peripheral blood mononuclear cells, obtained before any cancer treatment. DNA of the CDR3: TGTGCCAGCAGTTCGTGGCTAGGGGACTACAATGAGCAGTTCTTC. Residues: CASSSWLGDYNEQFF.